This passage covers 6 T cell receptor beta chains from one sample sequenced in a study of T cell responses to AZD1222 COVID-19 vaccine. Some clones are missing from TCRdb's copy, which holds only in-frame ones; the method was immunoSEQ multiplex PCR. The top ten hold approximately 4.5% of the sample, which has about 120,000 clones, just over 90% seen once. The specimen was peripheral blood, collected on day 0 of AZD1222 vaccination. These receptors were taken from an adult in good health.

The chain employs TRBV19 and TRBJ2-7; 9 bases align to TRBD1. V was clipped by 5 bases and J by 0 bases; unmatched bases: 8. The length of the CDR3 is 16 residues. Germline V CDR1 and CDR2: LNHDA, SQIVND (reference sequence). For the CDR3, the DNA is TGTGCCAGTAGTTCCCGGACAGGGGTAAGCTCCTACGAGCAGTACTTC. Encoded protein: CASSSRTGVSSYEQYF.

The CDR3 protein is CASSIPGNTEAFF. The CDR3 DNA follows: TGTGCCAGCAGTATCCCGGGGAACACTGAAGCTTTCTTT. The chain combines TRBV12-3 or TRBV12-4 with TRBJ1-1; D is uncertain. Trimming took 5 bases from V and 1 from J, leaving 8 bases between them. This CDR3 is 13 amino acids long.

This chain uses TRBV10-3 with TRBJ1-5; D is undetermined. Germline V gene data show CDR1 as ENHRY and CDR2 as SYGVKD. V was pared by 3 bases and J by 2 bases, with 11 bases between. This CDR3 comprises 15 residues. CDR3 loop: CAISDDSRGNQPQHF. For the CDR3, the DNA is TGTGCCATCAGTGACGACTCCCGGGGCAATCAGCCCCAGCATTTT.

The chain links TRBV24-1 to TRBJ1-5, with D perhaps matching TRBD1 (5 bases). CDR1 KGHDR and CDR2 SFDVKD come from the germline V gene. The CDR3 is made up of 14 amino acids. The germline V and J ends were trimmed by 3 bases and 9 bases, with 14 bases remaining between them. CDR3 nucleotides: TGTGCCACCAGTGATCGCAGGGAGTGGGGGCCCCAGCATTTT. This encodes CATSDRREWGPQHF.

The chain couples TRBV19 to TRBJ1-1; 8 bases align to TRBD1. CDR1 is LNHDA, CDR2 SQIVND, per germline (reference sequence). This CDR3 has 17 residues. V trimming: 5 bases; J trimming: 0 bases; junction bases outside the gene matches: 11. CDR3 protein: CASSEKTRGLMNTEAFF. The CDR3 DNA reads as TGTGCCAGTAGTGAAAAGACCAGGGGGCTCATGAACACTGAAGCTTTCTTT.

The V and J genes are TRBV19 and TRBJ1-1; D possibly corresponds to TRBD1 (6 bases). Trimming stripped 5 bases from V and 6 bases from J, with 10 bases between. This CDR3 has 12 residues. CDR1 is LNHDA and CDR2 is SQIVND in the germline V gene (reference sequence). DNA for the CDR3: TGTGCCAGTAGTCTAGGGGGGCCTGAAGCTTTCTTT. Amino acid sequence: CASSLGGPEAFF. Using reference TRBV19 and TRBJ1-1 for the parts outside the CDR3, the full variable domain is DGGITQSPKYLFRKEGQNVTLSCEQNLNHDAMYWYRQDPGQGLRLIYYSQIVNDFQKGDIAEGYSVSREKKESFPLTVTSAQKNPTAFYLCASSLGGPEAFFGQGTRLTVV.